This T cell receptor (beta chain) stems from a study of T cells in Graves' hyperthyroidism and ophthalmopathy. Graves' hyperthyroidism showing no ophthalmopathy progression within 18 months was considered stable. What was amplified from RNA transcripts were TCR beta CDR3 regions. With the HTBI primer set, the TCR CDR3 went through a first round of RT-PCR. Each CDR3 protein gets one entry after TCRdb re-called the multiplex PCR reads with MiXCR. The sample lists 210,000 or so distinct CDR3 sequences; roughly a sixth were seen once. Study-level findings and limits: Most expanded thyroid clonotypes above 0.001 recurred in blood.

This clonotype was recorded a few times. Its specificity is not known. This CDR3 has 15 residues. The germline V gene encodes CDR1 MNHEY and CDR2 SMNVEV (reference sequence). Trimming removed 1 base from V and 8 bases from J, with 17 bases in between. The sequence was collected from a man aged 45-65 years with Graves' hyperthyroidism. This chain connects TRBV27 to TRBJ1-2, with D tentatively TRBD1 (5 bases). The sequenced sample consisted of blood. Written as DNA, the CDR3 is TGTGCCAGCAGTTTATTCGGGACGGTGGCAGGAGGCTACACCTTC. Amino acid sequence: CASSLFGTVAGGYTF.